The rows below give T cell receptor beta chains drawn from one sample of a study of T cell repertoires in cytomegalovirus infection. TCRdb itself ran the reads through MiXCR, one entry per CDR3 protein. The sample includes about 320,000 distinct CDR3 sequences, over 7.5% seen only once; the top ten take around 4.1%. Sequencing used PBMCs. The receptors derive from a human donor in good health (CMV status not recorded). Some clones in this sample may be carry-over from other donors' samples. Both conserved end residues are part of each CDR3. Fields, in order: clone size, J gene, V gene, CDR3 protein. The size field is filled for only some rows; it gives once, few, many or a size class.

abundance: many
j_gene: TRBJ2-2
v_gene: TRBV7-8
CDR3aa: CASSFVAGVIGELFF

abundance: -
j_gene: TRBJ1-5
v_gene: TRBV20-1
CDR3aa: CSAPPPHNQPQHF

abundance: many
j_gene: TRBJ2-5
v_gene: TRBV25-1
CDR3aa: CASSGTDPLAGRGETQYF

abundance: -
j_gene: TRBJ1-2
v_gene: TRBV10-2
CDR3aa: CASRPPPEGNYGYTF

abundance: many
j_gene: TRBJ2-2
v_gene: TRBV28
CDR3aa: CASSQGGAGTGELFF

abundance: -
j_gene: TRBJ1-1
v_gene: TRBV3-1
CDR3aa: CASSPLGNFLGTEAFF

abundance: few
j_gene: TRBJ2-1
v_gene: TRBV28
CDR3aa: CASSSSGRVANEQFF

abundance: many
j_gene: TRBJ2-1
v_gene: TRBV7-2
CDR3aa: CASSLRTVSYNEQFF

abundance: many
j_gene: TRBJ2-7
v_gene: TRBV11-2
CDR3aa: CASSLAGQGRIPYEQYF

abundance: many
j_gene: TRBJ1-1
v_gene: TRBV7-2
CDR3aa: CASSLMQGNTEAFF

abundance: -
j_gene: TRBJ1-1
v_gene: TRBV4-3
CDR3aa: CASSQDYRVNTEAFF

abundance: many
j_gene: TRBJ2-2
v_gene: TRBV7-2
CDR3aa: CASSLRDRATTYPRELFF

abundance: many
j_gene: TRBJ2-1
v_gene: TRBV7-9
CDR3aa: CASSPLAGAYNEQFF

abundance: many
j_gene: TRBJ1-2
v_gene: TRBV4-1
CDR3aa: CASSQANRDSQFYGYTF

abundance: few
j_gene: TRBJ1-2
v_gene: TRBV10-3
CDR3aa: CAISESSWTSDYGYTF

abundance: many
j_gene: TRBJ2-5
v_gene: TRBV12-3/TRBV12-4
CDR3aa: CASSWRGQETQYF

abundance: few
j_gene: TRBJ2-1
v_gene: TRBV30
CDR3aa: CAWSVVGLAGDNEQFF

abundance: -
j_gene: TRBJ2-4
v_gene: TRBV20-1
CDR3aa: CSLGEGNIQYF

abundance: -
j_gene: TRBJ1-6
v_gene: TRBV14
CDR3aa: CASSQEAGGSPLHF

abundance: few
j_gene: TRBJ1-2
v_gene: TRBV7-9
CDR3aa: CASSLVMGETYGYTF

abundance: many
j_gene: TRBJ2-5
v_gene: TRBV7-9
CDR3aa: CASSSQSLAQETQYF

abundance: -
j_gene: TRBJ2-6
v_gene: TRBV9
CDR3aa: CASSVGQGTGANVLTF

abundance: few
j_gene: TRBJ1-5
v_gene: TRBV12-3/TRBV12-4
CDR3aa: CASSFGQPQHF

abundance: many
j_gene: TRBJ2-1
v_gene: TRBV7-8
CDR3aa: CASSHGTSGMTKQFF

abundance: few
j_gene: TRBJ2-2
v_gene: TRBV6-5
CDR3aa: CATGTGVNTGELFF

abundance: many
j_gene: TRBJ2-3
v_gene: TRBV29-1
CDR3aa: CSVDLPTSGVRDTQYF

abundance: many
j_gene: TRBJ2-1
v_gene: TRBV27
CDR3aa: CASSFKGSSYNEQFF

abundance: few
j_gene: TRBJ2-3
v_gene: TRBV10-3
CDR3aa: CAISGSSTDTQYF

abundance: -
j_gene: TRBJ2-1
v_gene: TRBV7-6
CDR3aa: CASSRPVGSYNEQFF

abundance: few
j_gene: TRBJ1-2
v_gene: TRBV6-1
CDR3aa: CASSDRGYGYGYTF

abundance: many
j_gene: TRBJ2-7
v_gene: TRBV7-2
CDR3aa: CASSLRGGQFSYEQYF

abundance: few
j_gene: TRBJ1-1
v_gene: TRBV27
CDR3aa: CASSLSSRGGTEAFF

abundance: -
j_gene: TRBJ2-1
v_gene: TRBV5-6
CDR3aa: CASSLGGRSNEQFF

abundance: -
j_gene: TRBJ1-2
v_gene: TRBV12-3/TRBV12-4
CDR3aa: CASSQTVGGYTF

abundance: -
j_gene: TRBJ2-1
v_gene: TRBV19
CDR3aa: CASSVPGTGGRQGEQFF

abundance: few
j_gene: TRBJ2-5
v_gene: TRBV28
CDR3aa: CASNRDTQETQYF

abundance: few
j_gene: TRBJ2-1
v_gene: TRBV9
CDR3aa: CASSVGLGTSGGESYNEQFF

abundance: few
j_gene: TRBJ1-1
v_gene: TRBV6-5
CDR3aa: CASSPGQARNTEAFF

abundance: many
j_gene: TRBJ2-3
v_gene: TRBV15
CDR3aa: CATSSLAGNTDTQYF

abundance: many
j_gene: TRBJ2-6
v_gene: TRBV19
CDR3aa: CASSPALTGANVLTF

abundance: many
j_gene: TRBJ2-3
v_gene: TRBV20-1
CDR3aa: CSARDRRAGEWTDTQYF

abundance: -
j_gene: TRBJ1-2
v_gene: TRBV27
CDR3aa: CASSSDRASPGYTF

abundance: few
j_gene: TRBJ2-3
v_gene: TRBV20-1
CDR3aa: CSARVPLAGAQSLQDTQYF

abundance: few
j_gene: TRBJ2-7
v_gene: TRBV28
CDR3aa: CASSPRGVPSYEQYF

abundance: few
j_gene: TRBJ2-7
v_gene: TRBV28
CDR3aa: CASSLYTGLAGDEQYF

abundance: -
j_gene: TRBJ2-5
v_gene: TRBV12-3/TRBV12-4
CDR3aa: CASSQDIAAETQYF

abundance: -
j_gene: TRBJ2-7
v_gene: TRBV7-3
CDR3aa: CASSSLPGLAYEQYF

abundance: many
j_gene: TRBJ1-4
v_gene: TRBV7-6
CDR3aa: CASSLGSLATNEKLFF

abundance: few
j_gene: TRBJ2-1
v_gene: TRBV20-1
CDR3aa: CSAPRGTSSFNEQFF

abundance: -
j_gene: TRBJ2-3
v_gene: TRBV15
CDR3aa: CATSGNLAGGPDTQYF

abundance: few
j_gene: TRBJ1-2
v_gene: TRBV28
CDR3aa: CASSTGRPMDGYTF

abundance: -
j_gene: TRBJ1-1
v_gene: TRBV20-1
CDR3aa: CSATDRGEAFF